The 20 T cell receptor beta chains presented below share a single source sample, sequenced in a study of shared clonotypes between healthy human individuals. Profiled with immunoSEQ multiplex PCR; TCRdb holds only in-frame clones, not every one. The sample has 2 million to 2.5 million clones; approximately 94% are singletons. The source material was naive CD4+ T cells sorted from blood. Indicated subset: CD45RA+ positively selected. Receptors originate from a man younger than 35 in good health.

The chain employs TRBV25-1 and TRBJ2-5; no firm D call. Germline assignment: CDR1 MGHDK and CDR2 SYGVNS. The CDR3 sequence is 14 residues long. V gave up 2 bases and J gave up 1 base, with 8 bases separating them. In nucleotides, the CDR3 is TGTGCCAGCAGTGAAGGCTTGTTCCAAGAGACCCAGTACTTC. This gives the protein CASSEGLFQETQYF.

The V and J genes are TRBV7-2 and TRBJ1-4; a weak D match, TRBD1 (5 bases). The CDR3 length is 15 residues. V lost 3 bases and J 5 bases, leaving 13 bases between the germline ends. Germline values: CDR1 SGHTA, CDR2 FQGNSA. In DNA, the CDR3 is TGTGCCAGCAGCTTTTCCCGACAGTTAAATGAAAAACTGTTTTTT. Its protein product is CASSFSRQLNEKLFF. Variable domain in full (rest from reference TRBV7-2 and TRBJ1-4): GAGVSQSPSNKVTEKGKDVELRCDPISGHTALYWYRQSLGQGLEFLIYFQGNSAPDKSGLPSDRFSAERTGGSVSTLTIQRTQQEDSAVYLCASSFSRQLNEKLFFGSGTQLSVL.

This clone showed up just once. The J gene is TRBJ2-3, the V gene TRBV5-1; D perhaps matches TRBD2 (6 bases). The germline V gene encodes CDR1 SGHRS and CDR2 YFSETQ. Trimming stripped 4 bases from V and 1 base from J, with 16 bases between. The CDR3 runs to 16 residues. CDR3 amino acids: CASSHSGSSGTDTQYF. CDR3 nucleotides: TGCGCCAGCAGCCATTCGGGGTCTAGCGGCACAGATACGCAGTATTTT.

The chain couples TRBV30 to TRBJ2-1, with D possibly TRBD1 on 5 matching bases. Trimming took 1 base from V and 13 from J, leaving 11 bases between them. Germline CDR1 is GTSNPN and CDR2 is SVGIG (reference sequence). The CDR3 is 11 residues long. Here the CDR3 reads CAWSAQVQQFF. The CDR3 DNA reads TGTGCCTGGAGTGCACAGGTCCAACAGTTCTTC.

The chain uses TRBV6-5 and TRBJ2-1; TRBD1 might be the D (6 bases). V was clipped by 6 bases and J by 9 bases, with 15 bases between them. CDR3 length: 13 amino acids. The germline gives CDR1 MNHEY, CDR2 SVGAGI. The CDR3 region is CASSPDRTGEQFF. The CDR3 DNA sequence: TGTGCCAGCAGCCCTGACAGGACCGGTGAGCAGTTCTTC.

The gene calls are TRBV18 and TRBJ2-7; D perhaps matches TRBD2 (6 bases). The length of the CDR3 is 14 residues. Trimming removed 3 bases at V and 2 bases at J, with 11 bases between. The V gene's germline CDR1 is KGHSH and CDR2 LQKENI. CDR3 nucleotide sequence: TGTGCCAGCTCACCCTGGACTACAGCCTACGAGCAGTACTTC. Protein: CASSPWTTAYEQYF.

For this clone: The sample carries other DNA sequences with the same CDR3. CDR3 loop: CASSPGTGLSYEQYF. In nucleotides, the CDR3 is TGTGCCAGCAGCCCAGGGACAGGGCTCTCCTACGAGCAGTACTTC. The chain uses TRBV9 and TRBJ2-7, with 9 nucleotides matching TRBD1. The CDR3 covers 15 residues. Germline CDR1 reads SGDLS; CDR2 reads YYNGEE. The junction had 5 bases not matched to a gene; V was cut back by 4 bases and J by 0 bases. Together with reference TRBV9 and TRBJ2-7, the CDR3 gives the full variable domain: DSGVTQTPKHLITATGQRVTLRCSPRSGDLSVYWYQQSLDQGLQFLIQYYNGEERAKGNILERFSAQQFPDLHSELNLSSLELGDSALYFCASSPGTGLSYEQYFGPGTRLTVT.

J is TRBJ2-7 and V is TRBV7-2, with TRBD1 matching over 11 bases. From germline, CDR1 is SGHTA and CDR2 FQGNSA. This CDR3 spans 14 amino acids. The J segment lost 5 bases and the V segment lost 4 bases, leaving 4 bases of the junction unmatched. The CDR3 nucleotides read TGTGCCAGCAGCTCCTGGACAGGGGGCGACGAGCAGTACTTC. Amino acids: CASSSWTGGDEQYF.

The chain has TRBV7-9 and TRBJ2-7, with D perhaps matching TRBD1 or TRBD2 (5 bases each). CDR1 SEHNR and CDR2 FQNEAQ come from the germline V gene (reference sequence). The CDR3 contains 13 residues. The V gene lost 4 bases and the J gene lost 5 bases, with 12 bases spanning the gap. CDR3 nucleotide sequence: TGTGCCAGCAGCTCCGGGACGACCCACGAGCAGTACTTC. This gives the protein CASSSGTTHEQYF.

This chain links TRBV18 with TRBJ1-2; TRBD1 agrees at 11 bases. CDR3 size: 16 residues. The germline V gene encodes CDR1 KGHSH and CDR2 LQKENI. J lost 6 bases, V lost 3 bases, and 9 bases had no gene match. CDR3 in amino acids: CASSPVAGQGADGYTF. For the CDR3, the DNA is TGTGCCAGCTCACCGGTCGCAGGACAGGGGGCTGATGGCTACACCTTC.

The genes are TRBV6-6 and TRBJ1-6; the match to TRBD1 covers 8 bases. The germline V gene has CDR1 MNHNY and CDR2 SVGAGI (reference sequence). The CDR3 has 14 amino acids. Trimming at V came to 8 bases and at J to 7 bases, leaving 7 bases not matched to a gene. The CDR3: CASEQTGENSPLHF. As DNA, the CDR3 is TGTGCCAGCGAACAGACAGGGGAAAATTCACCCCTCCACTTT.

The chain uses TRBV4-3 and TRBJ2-7; D call uncertain. Trimming pared 0 bases from V and 4 bases from J, leaving 7 bases between. Germline CDR1 reads LGHNA; CDR2 reads YSLEER. The CDR3 is made up of 13 amino acids. The CDR3 DNA reads TGCGCCAGCAGCCAAGATATCCGGTACGAGCAGTACTTC. This gives the protein CASSQDIRYEQYF.

The chain employs TRBV5-1 and TRBJ1-1; D is undetermined. Germline CDR1 is SGHRS and CDR2 is YFSETQ. The CDR3 covers 15 residues. Trimming removed 2 bases at V and 0 bases at J, with 11 bases between. CDR3 coding DNA: TGCGCCAGCAGCTTTTCCAGTTCCATGAACACTGAAGCTTTCTTT. Amino acids: CASSFSSSMNTEAFF.

The chain recombines TRBV5-4 with TRBJ1-2; D is unresolved. Trimming took off 4 bases at V and 4 bases at J, with 11 bases between the two ends. Looked up from germline, CDR1 is SGHNT and CDR2 is YYREEE (reference sequence). This CDR3 has 13 amino acids. CDR3 nucleotides: TGTGCCAGCAGCGGGCTTGAAGCCTATGGCTACACCTTC. It is translated as CASSGLEAYGYTF.

V is TRBV25-1 and J is TRBJ2-1; D gene ambiguous. Trimming removed 3 bases from V and 7 bases from J, with 13 bases in between. The CDR3 runs to 14 residues. Germline V gene data show CDR1 as MGHDK and CDR2 as SYGVNS. CDR3 amino acids: CASSDGQKRNEQFF. The CDR3 DNA sequence: TGTGCCAGCAGTGACGGTCAAAAGAGGAATGAGCAGTTCTTC.

The rearrangement uses TRBV18 and TRBJ2-5; D is unclear. CDR1 and CDR2 (germline): KGHSH, LQKENI. The CDR3 loop spans 13 amino acids. Deletions cut 4 bases from V and 2 bases from J, with 8 bases between. For the CDR3, the DNA is TGTGCCAGCTCACTAGACGTACAAGAGACCCAGTACTTC. Encoded protein: CASSLDVQETQYF. Full variable domain (missing parts from reference TRBV18 and TRBJ2-5): NAGVMQNPRHLVRRRGQEARLRCSPMKGHSHVYWYRQLPEEGLKFMVYLQKENIIDESGMPKERFSAEFPKEGPSILRIQQVVRGDSAAYFCASSLDVQETQYFGPGTRLLVL.

The chain uses TRBV5-1 and TRBJ2-2; no clear D. Deletions cut 5 bases from V and 2 bases from J, with 7 bases between. The CDR3 is 13 amino acids. Germline assignment: CDR1 SGHRS and CDR2 YFSETQ. Here the CDR3 reads CASSVTNTGELFF. The CDR3 bases are TGCGCCAGCAGTGTGACCAACACCGGGGAGCTGTTTTTT.

This clone was counted a single time. This sequence joins TRBV7-9 and TRBJ1-2; 9 positions agree with TRBD1. The CDR3 covers 15 residues. The trim removed 3 bases at V and 4 bases at J, leaving 6 bases unmatched. Germline V gene lookup returns CDR1 SEHNR and CDR2 FQNEAQ (reference sequence). DNA for the CDR3: TGTGCCAGCAGCTTGTCGGGACAGGGAGCCTATGGCTACACCTTC. It encodes CASSLSGQGAYGYTF.

The chain combines TRBV29-1 with TRBJ2-7; TRBD1 matches at 8 bases. With 1 base clipped from V and 7 bases from J, the junction kept 12 bases outside the gene matches. Germline CDR1 reads SQVTM; CDR2 reads ANQGSEA. The CDR3 is made up of 15 amino acids. The CDR3 DNA follows: TGCAGCGTTGAAGCGGACCGGACAGGGACATCTGAGCAGTACTTC. Protein product: CSVEADRTGTSEQYF.

This CDR3 reads CASSLTPGGTQYF. CDR3 nucleotides: TGTGCCAGCAGTTTGACTCCAGGTGGGACCCAGTACTTC. The chain combines TRBV28 with TRBJ2-5, with no clear D. Deletions cut 3 bases from V and 7 bases from J, with 12 bases between. Germline CDR1 and CDR2: MDHEN and SYDVKM. This CDR3 comprises 13 residues.